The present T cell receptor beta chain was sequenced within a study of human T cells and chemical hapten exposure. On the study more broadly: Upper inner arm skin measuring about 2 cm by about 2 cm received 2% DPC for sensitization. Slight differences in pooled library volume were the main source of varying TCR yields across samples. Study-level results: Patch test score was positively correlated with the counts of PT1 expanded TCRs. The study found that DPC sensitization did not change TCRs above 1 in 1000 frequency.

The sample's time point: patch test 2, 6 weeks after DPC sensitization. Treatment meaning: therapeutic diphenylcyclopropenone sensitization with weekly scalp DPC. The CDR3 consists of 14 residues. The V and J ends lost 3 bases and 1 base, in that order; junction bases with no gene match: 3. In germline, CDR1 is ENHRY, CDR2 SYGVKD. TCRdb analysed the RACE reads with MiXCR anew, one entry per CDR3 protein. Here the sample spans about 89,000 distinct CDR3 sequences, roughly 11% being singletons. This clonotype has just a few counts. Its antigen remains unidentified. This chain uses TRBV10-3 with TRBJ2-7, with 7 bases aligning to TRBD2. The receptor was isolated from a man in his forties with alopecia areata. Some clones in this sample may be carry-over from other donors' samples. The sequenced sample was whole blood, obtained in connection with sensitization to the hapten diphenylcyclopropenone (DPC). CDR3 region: CAISESGTSYEQYF. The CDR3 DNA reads TGTGCCATCAGTGAAAGCGGGACTTCCTACGAGCAGTACTTC.